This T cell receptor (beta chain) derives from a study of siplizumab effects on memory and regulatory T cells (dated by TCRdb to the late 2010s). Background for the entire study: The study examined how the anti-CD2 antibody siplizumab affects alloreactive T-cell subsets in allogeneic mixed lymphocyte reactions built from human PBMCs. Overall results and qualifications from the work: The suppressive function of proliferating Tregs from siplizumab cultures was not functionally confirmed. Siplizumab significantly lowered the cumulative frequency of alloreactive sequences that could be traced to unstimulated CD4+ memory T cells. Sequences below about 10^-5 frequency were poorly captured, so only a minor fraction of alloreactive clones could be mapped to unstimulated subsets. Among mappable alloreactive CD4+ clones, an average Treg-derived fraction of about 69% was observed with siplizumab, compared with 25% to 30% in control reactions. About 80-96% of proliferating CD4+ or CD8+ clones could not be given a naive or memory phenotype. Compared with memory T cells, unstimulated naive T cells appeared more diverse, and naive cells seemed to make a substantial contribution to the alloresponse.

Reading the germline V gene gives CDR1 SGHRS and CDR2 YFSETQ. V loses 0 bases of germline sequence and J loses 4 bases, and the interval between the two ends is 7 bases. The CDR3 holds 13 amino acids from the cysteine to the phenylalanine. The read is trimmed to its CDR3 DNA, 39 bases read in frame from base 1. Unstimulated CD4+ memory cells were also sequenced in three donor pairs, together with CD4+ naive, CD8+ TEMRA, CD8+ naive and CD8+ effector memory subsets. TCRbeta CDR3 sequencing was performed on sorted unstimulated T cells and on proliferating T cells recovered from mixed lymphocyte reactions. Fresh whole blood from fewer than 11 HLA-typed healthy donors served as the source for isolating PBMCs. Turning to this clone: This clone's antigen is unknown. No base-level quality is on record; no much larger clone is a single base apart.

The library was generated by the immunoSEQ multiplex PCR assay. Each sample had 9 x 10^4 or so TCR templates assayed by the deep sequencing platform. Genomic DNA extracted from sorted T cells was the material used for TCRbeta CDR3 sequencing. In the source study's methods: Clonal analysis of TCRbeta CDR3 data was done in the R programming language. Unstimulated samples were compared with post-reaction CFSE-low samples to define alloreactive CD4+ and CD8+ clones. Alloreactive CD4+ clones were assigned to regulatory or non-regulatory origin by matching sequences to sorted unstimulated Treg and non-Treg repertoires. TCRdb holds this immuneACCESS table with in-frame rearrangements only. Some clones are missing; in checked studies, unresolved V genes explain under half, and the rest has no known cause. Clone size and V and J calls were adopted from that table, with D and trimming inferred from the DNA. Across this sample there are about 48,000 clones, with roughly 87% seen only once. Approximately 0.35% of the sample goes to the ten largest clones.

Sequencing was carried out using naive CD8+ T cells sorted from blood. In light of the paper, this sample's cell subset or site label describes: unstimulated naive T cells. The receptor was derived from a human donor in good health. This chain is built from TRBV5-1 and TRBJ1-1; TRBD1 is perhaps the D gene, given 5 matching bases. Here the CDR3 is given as CASSLAGITEAFF. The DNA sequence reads TGCGCCAGCAGCTTGGCAGGGATCACTGAAGCTTTCTTT.